One and the same sample provided the 5 T cell receptor beta chains below, sequenced in a study of T-cell reconstitution after alpha-beta-depleted transplantation in children. Using unique molecular identifiers, the investigators prepared the TCRbeta library. TCRdb redid the calling of the PCR reads with MiXCR, one entry per CDR3 protein. Of about 600,000 distinct CDR3 sequences in the sample, roughly a tenth were seen once. The sequenced sample was PBMCs from the stem cell graft donor, obtained from the stem cell graft. The origin of the receptors is a human donor who donated a stem cell graft to a child with acute myeloid leukemia.

This clonotype was seen a few times. The chain employs TRBV4-3 and TRBJ2-3; D remains ambiguous. This CDR3 contains 15 residues. V gave up 2 bases and J gave up 3 bases, with 12 bases separating them. Germline V lookup: CDR1 LGHNA, CDR2 YSLEER. The CDR3 region is CASSQRNRRTDTQYF. The CDR3 DNA reads as TGCGCCAGCAGCCAACGCAACCGGCGTACAGATACGCAGTATTTT.

This clonotype was seen at least ten times. The rearrangement joins TRBV7-9 to TRBJ2-1, with a possible D match to TRBD1 (6 bases). Trimming removed 3 bases at V and 7 bases at J, with 7 bases between. The germline V gene has CDR1 SEHNR and CDR2 FQNEAQ (reference sequence). This CDR3 has 12 residues. CDR3: CASSFTGNEQFF. The CDR3 DNA reads as TGTGCCAGCAGCTTCACAGGGAATGAGCAGTTCTTC.

V and J are TRBV7-2 and TRBJ2-5; D possibly corresponds to TRBD2 (6 bases). The CDR3 consists of 15 residues. Germline V gene sequence: CDR1 SGHTA, CDR2 FQGNSA. V lost 4 bases, J lost 1 base, and 13 bases lay in between. The CDR3 spells CASSSVGTVQETQYF. CDR3 in DNA: TGTGCCAGCAGCTCAGTTGGGACTGTCCAAGAGACCCAGTACTTC.

In this sample, this clonotype turned up many times. V is TRBV7-2 and J is TRBJ1-1, with D perhaps TRBD1 (5 bases). Germline assignment: CDR1 SGHTA and CDR2 FQGNSA. The CDR3 is 14 amino acids. The V end lost 6 bases, the J end lost 1 base, and 12 bases lay between the germline ends. The CDR3 region has the DNA TGTGCCAGCAGACTAGCCGGGGGGAACACTGAAGCTTTCTTT. This sequence encodes CASRLAGGNTEAFF. The complete variable domain, with remaining parts taken from reference TRBV7-2 and TRBJ1-1, reads GAGVSQSPSNKVTEKGKDVELRCDPISGHTALYWYRQSLGQGLEFLIYFQGNSAPDKSGLPSDRFSAERTGGSVSTLTIQRTQQEDSAVYLCASRLAGGNTEAFFGQGTRLTVV.

This clonotype was observed a handful of times. The chain has TRBV5-6 and TRBJ1-5; 9 nucleotides align to TRBD1. CDR1 SGHDT and CDR2 YYEEEE come from the germline V gene. CDR3 length: 15 amino acids. The trim removed 3 bases at V and 4 bases at J, leaving 5 bases unmatched. CDR3: CASSWGTGWNQPQHF. CDR3 nucleotide sequence: TGTGCCAGCAGCTGGGGGACAGGGTGGAATCAGCCCCAGCATTTT. Looking up the rest from reference TRBV5-6 and TRBJ1-5 gives the full variable domain: DAGVTQSPTHLIKTRGQQVTLRCSPKSGHDTVSWYQQALGQGPQFIFQYYEEEERQRGNFPDRFSGHQFPNYSSELNVNALLLGDSALYLCASSWGTGWNQPQHFGDGTRLSIL.